These T cell receptor beta chains were read from a single sample in a study of cytomegalovirus exposure and HLA in healthy donors. The assay was immunoSEQ multiplex PCR, and TCRdb's table has in-frame clones only and misses some. This sample has 100,000 to 150,000 clones; over 65% occur once, and the top ten carry roughly 2%. Sample: PBMCs. The source of these receptors is a woman aged 25 to 39 in good health and CMV-seronegative. Each CDR3 is given with its conserved first and last residue. Fields, in order: clone size, CDR3 length, V gene, D gene, J gene, CDR3 protein, CDR3 DNA. D genes are given only for firm matches. Size values are once, few and many counts, or a class for expanded clones, and some rows have none.

once	14	TRBV11-3	-	TRBJ2-2	CASSLDINTGELFF	TGTGCCAGCAGCTTAGATATAAACACCGGGGAGCTGTTTTTT
once	13	TRBV27	TRBD1	TRBJ1-1	CASSSTGGSEAFF	TGTGCCAGCAGTTCTACAGGGGGCTCTGAAGCTTTCTTT
once	15	TRBV2	-	TRBJ1-3	CASSDRPLSGNTIYF	TGTGCCAGCAGTGACAGGCCACTCTCTGGAAACACCATATATTTT
once	13	TRBV9	-	TRBJ1-2	CASSLDRWQGYTF	TGTGCCAGCAGCCTAGACAGATGGCAGGGCTACACCTTC
many	14	TRBV25-1	-	TRBJ1-1	CASSVTASNTEAFF	TGTGCCAGCAGTGTGACAGCCTCGAACACTGAAGCTTTCTTT
-	15	TRBV6-5	TRBD1	TRBJ1-2	CASTKGRDRRDGYTF	TGTGCCAGCACCAAGGGGAGGGACAGGAGGGATGGCTACACCTTC
-	16	TRBV6-1	-	TRBJ1-5	CASSQEGPMGNQPQHF	TGTGCCAGCAGTCAAGAGGGGCCCATGGGTAATCAGCCCCAGCATTTT
-	12	TRBV18	-	TRBJ2-1	CASSQQGNEQFF	TGTGCCAGCTCACAACAGGGCAATGAGCAGTTCTTC
-	13	TRBV29-1	TRBD1	TRBJ1-1	CSAMTGVNTEAFF	TGCAGCGCTATGACAGGGGTGAACACTGAAGCTTTCTTT
once	14	TRBV9	-	TRBJ1-1	CASSVAHIDTEAFF	TGTGCCAGCAGCGTAGCCCACATTGACACTGAAGCTTTCTTT
-	13	TRBV7-2	-	TRBJ1-6	CASSPAAPVPLHF	TGTGCCAGCAGCCCAGCGGCGCCGGTACCCCTCCACTTT